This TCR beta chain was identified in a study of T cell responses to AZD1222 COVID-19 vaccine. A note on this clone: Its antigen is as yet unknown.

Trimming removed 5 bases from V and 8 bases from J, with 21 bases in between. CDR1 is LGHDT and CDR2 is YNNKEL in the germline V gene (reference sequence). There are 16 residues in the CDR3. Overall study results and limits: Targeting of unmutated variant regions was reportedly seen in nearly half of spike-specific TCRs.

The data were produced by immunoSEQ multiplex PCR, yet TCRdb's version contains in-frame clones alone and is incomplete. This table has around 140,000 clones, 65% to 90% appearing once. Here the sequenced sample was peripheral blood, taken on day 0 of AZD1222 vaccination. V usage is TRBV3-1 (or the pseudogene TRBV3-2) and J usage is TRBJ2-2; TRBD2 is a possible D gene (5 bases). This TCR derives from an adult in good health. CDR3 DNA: TGTGCCAGCAGCGCGCTCCCTTCTGGAGCGGCGGGGGAGCTGTTTTTT. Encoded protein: CASSALPSGAAGELFF.